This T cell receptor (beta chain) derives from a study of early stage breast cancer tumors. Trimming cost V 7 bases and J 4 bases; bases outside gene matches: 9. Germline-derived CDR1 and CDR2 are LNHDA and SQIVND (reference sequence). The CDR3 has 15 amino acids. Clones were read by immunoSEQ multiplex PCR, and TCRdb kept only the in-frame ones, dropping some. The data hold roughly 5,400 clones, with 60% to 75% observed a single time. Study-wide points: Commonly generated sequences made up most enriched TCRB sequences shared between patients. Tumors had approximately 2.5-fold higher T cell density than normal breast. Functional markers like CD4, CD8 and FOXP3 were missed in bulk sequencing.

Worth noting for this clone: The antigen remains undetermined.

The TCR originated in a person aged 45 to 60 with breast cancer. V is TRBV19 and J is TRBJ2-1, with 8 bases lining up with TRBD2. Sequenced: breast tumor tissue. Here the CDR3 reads CASTEGSGIYNEQFF. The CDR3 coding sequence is TGTGCCAGTACGGAGGGTAGCGGGATTTACAATGAGCAGTTCTTC.